This T cell receptor (beta chain) derives from a study of blood T cell repertoires in COVID-19. The overall study: Acute and convalescent COVID-19 samples came from the United States, Italy and Spain. T cells, B-cell-depleted T cells, or PBMCs provided the cDNA or gDNA that served as material.

Seattle cases were enrolled at active infection and followed longitudinally. Libraries were prepared by immunoSEQ multiplex PCR; TCRdb keeps only in-frame clonotypes and omits some of them. The repertoire consists of fewer than 150,000 clones, with approximately 85% occurring once and the leading ten covering approximately 5%. This CDR3 spans 15 amino acids. The V gene's germline CDR1 is SGHVS and CDR2 FNYEAQ. The V and J ends lost 1 base and 7 bases respectively, with 11 bases between them. The chain carries TRBV7-6 and TRBJ1-6; tentative D call: TRBD1 (5 bases). What was sequenced was peripheral blood. This receptor was identified in a woman aged 60 to 75 with COVID-19, enrolled during active disease. The CDR3 is CASSLVYGGNSPLHF. CDR3 in DNA: TGTGCCAGCAGCTTAGTCTACGGGGGGAATTCACCCCTCCACTTT. Full variable domain (missing parts from reference TRBV7-6 and TRBJ1-6): GAGVSQSPRYKVTKRGQDVALRCDPISGHVSLYWYRQALGQGPEFLTYFNYEAQQDKSGLPNDRFSAERPEGSISTLTIQRTEQRDSAMYRCASSLVYGGNSPLHFGNGTRLTVT.